The 15 T cell receptor beta chains below come from one sample, sequenced in a study of early T cells in non-severe SARS-CoV-2 infection. From the 5' RACE reads, TCRdb called clonotypes with MiXCR, one entry per CDR3 protein. The sample consists of over 90,000 distinct CDR3 sequences, approximately 12% of them appearing once. The input for sequencing was whole blood, taken at baseline. Receptor source: an adult who was a healthcare worker with PCR-confirmed SARS-CoV-2 infection or an uninfected control (not recorded which).

This clonotype has only a few counts. The chain links TRBV24-1 to TRBJ2-1; 10 nucleotides match TRBD2. Unmatched junction bases numbered 6, after V lost 8 bases and J lost 9 bases. The CDR3 loop spans 13 amino acids. The V gene's germline CDR1 is KGHDR and CDR2 SFDVKD. As DNA, the CDR3 is TGTGCCACCAAACGGACTAGCGGTGGTGAGCAGTTCTTC. This sequence encodes CATKRTSGGEQFF.

This clonotype turned up a few times. The CDR3 spells CASSELALSYNEQFF. In DNA form, the CDR3 reads TGTGCCAGCAGTGAACTAGCGCTCTCCTACAATGAGCAGTTCTTC. The chain recombines TRBV2 with TRBJ2-1; a possible D gene is TRBD2 (6 bases). Germline lookup yields CDR1 SNHLY and CDR2 FYNNEI. The V end lost 2 bases, the J end lost 0 bases, and 8 bases lay between the germline ends. This CDR3 contains 15 residues.

The chain has TRBV29-1 and TRBJ2-3; tentatively, D is TRBD2 (6 bases). The CDR3 is made up of 12 amino acids. Germline assignment: CDR1 SQVTM and CDR2 ANQGSEA. Trimming shortened V by 7 bases and J by 4 bases, and 12 bases separated the two germline ends. The CDR3 spells CSGQGGADTQYF. CDR3 nucleotides: TGCAGCGGTCAGGGCGGGGCAGATACGCAGTATTTT.

As concerns this clonotype: Given a much more abundant clone one base away, this may be a read error. The V and J genes are TRBV4-2 and TRBJ1-6, with D possibly being TRBD1 (6 bases). This CDR3 has 16 amino acids. The V end was cut by 1 base, the J end by 7 bases, with 14 bases between. Germline V CDR1 and CDR2: LGHNA, YNFKEQ. The CDR3 nucleotides are TGTGCCAGCAGCCAAGCTGGGGGACATGGGAATTCACCCCTCCACTTT. This gives the protein CASSQAGGHGNSPLHF.

The chain has TRBV12-3 or TRBV12-4 and TRBJ2-2, with TRBD2 as a possible D gene (6 bases). The CDR3 loop spans 15 amino acids. V lost 4 bases, J lost 4 bases, and 13 bases lay in between. As DNA, the CDR3 is TGTGCCAGCAGTTCCGGAGGGCCTGCCACCGGGGAGCTGTTTTTT. Translating it yields CASSSGGPATGELFF.

Only a few counts were recorded for this clonotype. The chain carries TRBV5-5 and TRBJ1-2, with D maybe TRBD1 (5 bases). CDR3 length: 15 amino acids. V lost 4 bases and J lost 0, with 13 bases in between. CDR1 and CDR2 (germline): SGHKS, YYEKEE (reference sequence). CDR3 DNA sequence: TGTGCCAGCAGCCAGGGACGGCTAGCTAACTATGGCTACACCTTC. This encodes CASSQGRLANYGYTF.

The chain recombines TRBV20-1 with TRBJ1-1; D unclear. This CDR3 comprises 15 residues. With 0 bases removed from V and 4 bases from J, the gap between germline ends came to 15 bases. Germline lookup yields CDR1 DFQATT and CDR2 SNEGSKA (reference sequence). The CDR3 nucleotides are TGCAGTGCTAGAGATGCGAACCTGAAAGCCACTGAAGCTTTCTTT. Its protein product is CSARDANLKATEAFF.

V usage is TRBV3-1 and J usage is TRBJ1-1, with TRBD1 as a possible D gene (5 bases). Germline loops: CDR1 LGHDT, CDR2 YNNKEL (reference sequence). Trimming removed 6 bases at V and 1 base at J, with 9 bases between. This CDR3 is built from 13 residues. This chain's CDR3 is CASSLDKNTEAFF. The CDR3 nucleotides read TGTGCCAGCAGTCTGGACAAGAACACTGAAGCTTTCTTT.

This rearrangement joins TRBV7-6 to TRBJ2-2, with TRBD2 matching over 7 bases. The CDR3 totals 17 residues. The V and J ends lost 1 base and 5 bases, in that order; junction bases with no gene match: 10. Germline loops: CDR1 SGHVS, CDR2 FNYEAQ. Here the CDR3 DNA reads TGTGCCAGCAGCTTAGTACCGGGAGGTGCTGTGACCGGGGAGCTGTTTTTT. This gives the protein CASSLVPGGAVTGELFF.

This clonotype was counted a few times. The chain employs TRBV19 and TRBJ2-1, with 9 bases aligning to TRBD1. Germline CDR1 LNHDA, CDR2 SQIVND (reference sequence). V lost 7 bases to trimming and J lost 3 bases; unmatched junction nucleotides: 7. The CDR3 contains 15 residues. CDR3: CASTLTGGLYNEQFF. CDR3 nucleotides: TGTGCCAGTACCCTGACAGGGGGGCTCTACAATGAGCAGTTCTTC.

V and J are TRBV6-5 and TRBJ1-3; possibly TRBD1 for D (6 bases). CDR1 and CDR2 from the germline V gene are MNHEY and SVGAGI. V was trimmed by 8 bases and J by 4 bases, leaving 12 bases between them. The CDR3 totals 13 residues. CDR3 DNA: TGTGCCAGCTGGAAGGGGGGGGGAAACACCATATATTTT. Its translation: CASWKGGGNTIYF.

This rearrangement joins TRBV7-3 to TRBJ2-2; D call uncertain. Trimming pared 0 bases from V and 3 bases from J, leaving 5 bases between. The CDR3 is made up of 14 amino acids. CDR1 is SGHTA and CDR2 is FQGTGA in the germline V gene. DNA for the CDR3: TGTGCCAGCAGCTTAACCCCTTACACCGGGGAGCTGTTTTTT. Protein sequence: CASSLTPYTGELFF.

V gene TRBV5-1 combines with J gene TRBJ2-1, with a tentative D call TRBD1 (6 bases). V lost 0 bases to trimming and J lost 5 bases, with 12 bases between them. CDR3 length: 15 amino acids. The germline V gene encodes CDR1 SGHRS and CDR2 YFSETQ. The CDR3 protein is CASSLVAGVNNEQFF. The CDR3 DNA reads as TGCGCCAGCAGCTTGGTGGCAGGGGTAAACAATGAGCAGTTCTTC.

The chain employs TRBV5-1 and TRBJ2-2; D is unclear. Trimming shortened V by 3 bases and J by 5 bases, and 5 bases separated the two germline ends. From germline, CDR1 is SGHRS and CDR2 YFSETQ. This CDR3 comprises 12 residues. The CDR3 region is CASSSLTGELFF. Written as DNA, the CDR3 is TGCGCCAGCAGCTCCCTGACCGGGGAGCTGTTTTTT.

This clonotype was seen a handful of times. The chain employs TRBV12-3 or TRBV12-4 and TRBJ2-2; D remains unclear. The CDR3 sequence is 12 residues long. Between the trimmed V and J ends, which lost 6 bases and 6 bases, there was a span of 8 bases. The CDR3 is CASSRLPGELFF. The CDR3 nucleotides read TGTGCCAGCAGCCGCCTGCCCGGGGAGCTGTTTTTT.